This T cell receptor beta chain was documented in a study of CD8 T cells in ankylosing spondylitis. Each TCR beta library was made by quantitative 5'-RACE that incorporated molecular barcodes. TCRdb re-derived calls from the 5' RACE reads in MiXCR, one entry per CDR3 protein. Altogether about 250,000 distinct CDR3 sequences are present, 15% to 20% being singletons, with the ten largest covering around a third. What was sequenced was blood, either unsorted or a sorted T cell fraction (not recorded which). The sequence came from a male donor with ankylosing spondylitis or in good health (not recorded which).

CDR3 in DNA: TGTGCCAGCAGTTTGACAGGTTTCGGCAATCAGCCCCAGCATTTT. The encoded protein is CASSLTGFGNQPQHF. This chain links TRBV27 with TRBJ1-5; perhaps TRBD1 as D (6 bases). The CDR3 totals 15 residues. Trimming removed 3 bases from V and 2 bases from J, with 11 bases in between. The germline gives CDR1 MNHEY, CDR2 SMNVEV (reference sequence).